A single sample gave rise to the 26 T cell receptor beta chains below, sequenced in a study of tumor and adjacent non-tumor tissue in lung cancer. This sample's RNA came from whole unsorted tissue. The normal lung tissue was taken more than 3 cm from the tumor edge. TCRbeta libraries were built with three rounds of nested PCR, modified from ARM-PCR. TCRdb re-called the multiplex PCR reads through MiXCR, storing one row per CDR3 protein. The table includes tens of thousands of distinct CDR3 sequences, more than 60% detected once. Sequencing input: distant non-tumor lung tissue. All receptors derive from a middle-aged woman with non-small cell lung cancer.

Remarks on this clonotype: This sequence may be a read error, since a much larger clone differs from it by one base. Here the CDR3 omits its conserved ending phenylalanine or tryptophan, so a read error is the likely source. The genes are TRBV6-1 and TRBJ1-2; D uncertain. This CDR3 region has 15 residues. V lost 0 bases and J lost 0, with 8 bases in between. Germline V CDR1 and CDR2: MNHNS, SASEGT. CDR3: CASSEAIGANYGYTL. In DNA form, the CDR3 reads TGTGCCAGCAGTGAAGCGATCGGAGCTAACTATGGCTACACCCTC.

Turning to this clonotype: This may stem from a read error, because a much larger clone lies one nucleotide away. The J gene is TRBJ2-7, the V gene TRBV13, with 11 bases aligning to TRBD1. This CDR3 is 15 amino acids long. Germline V gene data show CDR1 as PRHDT and CDR2 as FYEKMQ (reference sequence). This CDR3 is CAGSLTGTGGYEQYF. CDR3 coding DNA: TGTGCCGGCAGCTTAACCGGGACAGGGGGCTACGAGCAGTACTTC.

This clonotype was detected ten times or more. The rearrangement links TRBV6-1 to TRBJ1-5, with D possibly TRBD1 on 6 matching bases. This CDR3 spans 17 amino acids. Trimming shortened V by 5 bases and J by 11 bases, and 28 bases separated the two germline ends. Germline V gene data show CDR1 as MNHNS and CDR2 as SASEGT. CDR3 sequence: CASSPSGGAALRMAQHF. CDR3 bases: TGTGCCAGCAGTCCCAGCGGGGGGGCAGCCCTTCGGATGGCCCAGCATTTT.

This clonotype has only one observation. Mismatch with germline at one junction end may stem from a read error. J is TRBJ1-5 and V is TRBV30; 9 nucleotides align to TRBD1. Germline CDR1 is GTSNPN and CDR2 is SVGIG (reference sequence). The length of the CDR3 is 15 residues. The CDR3 region has the DNA TGTGCCTGGAATGGAAGGGGACAGGGCGGGCAGCCCCAACATTTT. It is translated as CAWNGRGQGGQPQHF.

Regarding this clonotype: An end of the junction differs from the germline gene, which may be a read error. The chain is built from TRBV28 and TRBJ2-1, with a tentative D call TRBD2 (5 bases). The length of the CDR3 is 11 residues. The V gene's germline CDR1 is MDHEN and CDR2 SYDVKM. The CDR3 here is CVSGLNDEQFF. The CDR3 DNA sequence: TGTGTCAGCGGTTTGAACGATGAGCAGTTCTTC.

The chain combines TRBV5-1 with TRBJ1-6; 7 nucleotides line up with TRBD1. The CDR3 consists of 15 residues. Germline V gene data show CDR1 as SGHRS and CDR2 as YFSETQ. The V segment lost 3 bases and the J segment 9 bases; nucleotides outside the gene matches: 9. CDR3 bases: TGCGCCAGCAGCTCGGACGGAGGGGGCGGTTCACCCCTCCACTTT. This gives the protein CASSSDGGGGSPLHF.

A word on this clonotype: A much bigger clone sits one base away, suggesting this may be a read error. This chain connects TRBV20-1 to TRBJ2-1, with D possibly matching TRBD1 (5 bases). The length of the CDR3 is 13 residues. From germline, CDR1 is DFQATT and CDR2 SNEGSKA (reference sequence). CDR3 in amino acids: CIARRPGINEQFF. CDR3 bases: TGCATTGCTAGGCGGCCAGGGATCAATGAGCAGTTCTTC.

A few counts support this clonotype. The V call is TRBV25-1, the J call TRBJ2-1, with 8 bases lining up with TRBD1. V shed 6 bases and J 2 bases; nucleotides not matched to a gene: 6. The germline CDR1 and CDR2 sequences are MGHDK and SYGVNS. This CDR3 has 15 amino acids. The chain's CDR3 is CASSQTGAPYNEQFF. The DNA for the CDR3 is TGTGCCAGCAGCCAGACAGGGGCTCCCTACAATGAGCAGTTCTTC.

This clonotype was seen many times. The chain combines TRBV5-1 with TRBJ1-2; 8 bases agree with TRBD1. The germline V gene has CDR1 SGHRS and CDR2 YFSETQ. The ends lost 4 bases at V and 6 bases at J; junction bases unmatched: 11. The CDR3 contains 15 residues. The DNA for the CDR3 is TGCGCCAGCAGCAGAGACAGGGGCGCTATCCATGGCTACACCTTC. Amino acid sequence: CASSRDRGAIHGYTF.

This chain joins TRBV11-3 and TRBJ2-3; D perhaps matches TRBD1 (5 bases). This CDR3 has 13 residues. Looked up from germline, CDR1 is SGHNT and CDR2 is YENEEA. Deletions cut 5 bases from V and 6 bases from J, with 12 bases between. The CDR3 coding sequence is TGTGCCAGCAGCGGCCAGGGCGCTGATACGCAGTATTTT. It translates to CASSGQGADTQYF.

This clonotype was seen ten or more times. This rearrangement joins TRBV15 to TRBJ2-3; TRBD1 is a possible D gene (6 bases). Germline V gives CDR1 LNHNV, CDR2 YYDKDF (reference sequence). The V gene lost 1 base and the J gene lost 3 bases, with 14 bases spanning the gap. The CDR3 runs to 16 residues. As DNA, the CDR3 is TGTGCCACCAGCAGAGTCCGCAGGGGTGGTACAGATACGCAGTATTTT. This translates into CATSRVRRGGTDTQYF.

This chain joins TRBV7-8 and TRBJ2-7; D gene uncertain. Deletions cut 5 bases from V and 7 bases from J, with 21 bases between. Germline CDR1 SGHVS, CDR2 FQNEAQ. The CDR3 is 15 amino acids. In DNA form, the CDR3 reads TGTGCCAGCAGCCCACAGTCCGCATGGATTCAAGAGCAGTACTTC. This sequence encodes CASSPQSAWIQEQYF.

A word on this clonotype: A clone one base away is much larger, so this may be a read error. J is TRBJ2-2 and V is TRBV5-4; tentatively, D is TRBD1 or TRBD2 (5 bases each). The germline gives CDR1 SGHNT, CDR2 YYREEE (reference sequence). CDR3 length equals 16 residues. CDR3 DNA: TGTGCCAGCAGCTTGGAGTACGGGCTCCCCACCGGGGACCTGTTTTTT. Translation: CASSLEYGLPTGDLFF.

This clonotype was seen once. This may stem from a read error, because a much larger clone lies one nucleotide away. The CDR3 coding sequence is TGTGCCAGCAGCATTGGGCTGAACACTGAAGCTTTCTTT. Protein: CASSIGLNTEAFF. This sequence joins TRBV13 and TRBJ1-1, with D hard to call. V was trimmed by 5 bases and J by 0 bases, leaving 7 bases between them. CDR3 length: 13 amino acids. Germline V CDR1 and CDR2: PRHDT, FYEKMQ (reference sequence).

This clonotype was detected a few times. This sequence joins TRBV20-1 and TRBJ2-2; D is perhaps TRBD1 (5 bases). Per germline, CDR1 DFQATT and CDR2 SNEGSKA (reference sequence). The CDR3 consists of 15 residues. The V and J ends lost 6 bases and 0 bases respectively, with 14 bases between them. The CDR3 region is CSAPAQGSNTGELFF. DNA of the CDR3: TGCAGTGCGCCGGCCCAGGGTTCGAACACCGGGGAGCTGTTTTTT.

As to this clonotype: Lacking the conserved final phenylalanine or tryptophan, this CDR3 likely reflects a read error. The chain recombines TRBV11-1 with TRBJ1-4; TRBD1 might be the D (6 bases). The CDR3 is made up of 16 amino acids. Germline V gene data show CDR1 as SGHAT and CDR2 as FQDESV (reference sequence). The CDR3 sequence: CVSSLDYETGTEKLFY. The DNA for the CDR3 is TGTGTCAGCAGCCTAGACTACGAGACAGGAACCGAAAAACTGTTTTAT.

Concerning this clonotype itself: Because it lacks the conserved phenylalanine or tryptophan at the end, this CDR3 is likely a read error. This chain links TRBV13 with TRBJ2-1; D is possibly TRBD1 (6 bases). The V gene's germline CDR1 is PRHDT and CDR2 FYEKMQ (reference sequence). The CDR3 has 14 residues. This CDR3 is CASSLAQGWNDQFS. The DNA for the CDR3 is TGTGCCAGCAGCTTAGCCCAGGGGTGGAATGATCAGTTCTCC.

Notes on this clonotype: One base away lies a much larger clone, so this may be a sequencing read error. The genes are TRBV4-2 and TRBJ1-6; D might be TRBD1 (5 bases). This CDR3 is built from 14 residues. V lost 1 base and J lost 11, with 12 bases in between. Germline assignment: CDR1 LGHNA and CDR2 YNFKEQ. CDR3 sequence: CASSQGQSHPPLHF. The CDR3 DNA reads as TGTGCCAGCAGCCAAGGACAGTCCCATCCACCCCTCCACTTT.

V and J are TRBV19 and TRBJ2-1; D ambiguous. The CDR3 sequence is 13 residues long. With 3 bases removed from V and 7 bases from J, the gap between germline ends came to 10 bases. The germline V gene has CDR1 LNHDA and CDR2 SQIVND (reference sequence). CDR3 sequence: CASSIRVVNEQFF. The CDR3 DNA is TGTGCCAGTAGTATTAGGGTTGTGAATGAGCAGTTCTTC.

As regards this clonotype: At one boundary the junction diverges from the germline segment, which might be a read error. The J gene is TRBJ2-5, the V gene TRBV14; D remains unclear. Germline lookup yields CDR1 SGHDN and CDR2 FVKESK. This CDR3 spans 15 amino acids. This chain's CDR3 is CASSQDDGRQEAQYF. For the CDR3, the DNA is TGTGCCAGCAGCCAAGATGACGGCCGACAAGAGGCCCAGTACTTC.

Concerning this clonotype itself: The junction differs from germline at one of its ends, possibly a read error. The CDR3 loop is CSVGTTGIGVTF. DNA for the CDR3: TGCAGCGTTGGGACAACTGGGATAGGGGTTACTTTC. The chain is built from TRBV29-1 and TRBJ2-7; D might be TRBD1 (5 bases). This CDR3 is 12 amino acids long. Germline loops: CDR1 SQVTM, CDR2 ANQGSEA.

About this clonotype: A much larger clone differs from this one at a single base, so this may be a read error. This chain uses TRBV14 with TRBJ1-2; D is unclear. The CDR3 totals 13 residues. CDR1 and CDR2 from the germline V gene are SGHDN and FVKESK. The CDR3 nucleotides read TGTGCCAGCAGCCATACCGCTTACTATAGCTACACCTTC. Protein product: CASSHTAYYSYTF.

In the case of this clonotype: This CDR3 fails to terminate in the conserved phenylalanine or tryptophan, so it likely reflects a read error. It is unclear where the CDR3 begins or ends on the DNA, so no DNA is shown, and the CDR3 is as TCRdb lists it. The chain employs TRBV12-3 or TRBV12-4 and TRBJ1-6; no DNA check was done on the table's D call, TRBD1. The CDR3 is 14 amino acids in total, end residues counted. The CDR3 region is CASNRDSLNSPIHI.

Details on this clonotype: This could be a read error, since a much larger clone is one nucleotide away. CDR3 DNA: TGCGCCAGCAGCCGCACCCGGGCCGATCCGTGGGAGCACTACTTC. Its translation is CASSRTRADPWEHYF. This rearrangement joins TRBV5-1 to TRBJ2-7, with TRBD2 as a possible D gene (5 bases). CDR3 length: 15 residues. Per germline, CDR1 SGHRS and CDR2 YFSETQ.

For this clonotype: A read error may be the cause here, since a much bigger clone is one base away. V is TRBV6-5 and J is TRBJ2-7, with D uncertain. The CDR3 has 15 residues. CDR1 is MNHEY, CDR2 SVGAGI, per germline. The chain's CDR3 is CASSYSRGRPYGQYF. CDR3 sequence (DNA): TGTGCCAGCAGTTACTCCCGTGGCAGGCCATACGGGCAGTACTTC.

Concerning this clonotype itself: At one of its ends the junction is not consistent with the germline gene, which may arise from a read error. J is TRBJ2-7 and V is TRBV11-3, with D maybe TRBD1 (5 bases). This CDR3 contains 15 residues. Germline V gene data show CDR1 as SGHNT and CDR2 as YENEEA. The CDR3 nucleotides read TGCGCCAGCAGCTTAGGGGCCAGTGGGGACTACGAGCAGTACTTC. It encodes CASSLGASGDYEQYF.